This T cell receptor (beta chain) was documented in a study of regulatory T cells in long-lasting Graves disease. Time point of the sample: persistent/refractory GD, antithyroid drugs over 5 years with positive TRAb. Generation of the TCR library employed RNA extracted from PBMCs. Germline CDR1 is MGHDK and CDR2 is SYGVNS. V was trimmed by 3 bases and J by 3 bases, leaving 8 bases between them. CDR3 length equals 13 residues. HTBI primers from iRepertoire and Arm-PCR of CDR3 regions yielded the TCR beta libraries. One entry per CDR3 protein results from TCRdb running MiXCR on the multiplex PCR reads. Among fewer than 550,000 distinct CDR3 sequences, roughly a fifth were seen once, and the ten largest hold around 7%. This clonotype was detected a few times.

This chain uses TRBV25-1 with TRBJ1-1; unclear D gene. This receptor was identified in a female donor with Graves disease. Sequencing was performed on peripheral blood mononuclear cells (PBMCs), taken when the disease was refractory, from a patient treated with antithyroid drugs. The CDR3 DNA follows: TGTGCCAGCAGTGACCTCGATTACACTGAAGCTTTCTTT. Protein sequence: CASSDLDYTEAFF.